Listed below are T cell receptor beta chains from one sample, sequenced in a study of OX40 agonist ivuxolimab in advanced cancers. Only in-frame clones appear in the TCRdb table, and some are missing; sequencing was by immunoSEQ multiplex PCR. This table has 61,000 or so clones, approximately 84% appearing once. This specimen was CD4+ or CD8+ T cells sorted from blood, taken in a trial of the OX40 agonist ivuxolimab. The receptors shown here come from an adult with an advanced solid tumor such as melanoma, head and neck, liver or kidney cancer. CDR3s include the opening cysteine and the closing phenylalanine or tryptophan. Each record gives: CDR3 length, clone size, D gene, V gene, J gene, CDR3 protein, CDR3 DNA. A D gene is named only where the DNA matches it firmly. Rows give clone size only sometimes, using once, few, many, or a class for an expanded clone.

length: 17; size: .; D: TRBD2; V: TRBV7-2; J: TRBJ2-2; CDR3: CASTPAASGGVTGELFF; DNA: TGTGCCAGCACCCCCGCGGCTAGCGGGGGGGTCACCGGGGAGCTGTTTTTT
length: 13; size: .; D: .; V: TRBV7-9; J: TRBJ1-1; CDR3: CASSLGGDTEAFF; DNA: TGTGCCAGCAGCTTAGGGGGGGACACTGAAGCTTTCTTT
length: 13; size: .; D: TRBD1; V: TRBV6-6; J: TRBJ1-1; CDR3: CASRRDSNTEAFF; DNA: TGTGCCAGCAGACGGGACAGCAACACTGAAGCTTTCTTT
length: 15; size: .; D: TRBD2; V: TRBV6-6; J: TRBJ2-1; CDR3: CASSTGTSGYNEQFF; DNA: TGTGCCAGCAGTACCGGGACTAGCGGTTACAATGAGCAGTTCTTC
length: 13; size: many; D: TRBD1; V: TRBV29-1; J: TRBJ1-5; CDR3: CSVQTGGNQPQHF; DNA: TGCAGCGTTCAAACAGGGGGCAATCAGCCCCAGCATTTT
length: 14; size: .; D: .; V: TRBV7-2; J: TRBJ2-5; CDR3: CASSLVPGQETQYF; DNA: TGTGCCAGCAGCTTAGTCCCGGGGCAAGAGACCCAGTACTTC
length: 12; size: .; D: .; V: TRBV5-4; J: TRBJ2-7; CDR3: CASSFGSYEQYF; DNA: TGTGCCAGCAGCTTTGGGTCCTACGAGCAGTACTTC
length: 15; size: .; D: TRBD1; V: TRBV11-3; J: TRBJ2-2; CDR3: CASSSQGTGHGELFF; DNA: TGTGCCAGCAGTTCCCAAGGGACAGGGCACGGGGAGCTGTTTTTT
length: 14; size: .; D: TRBD2; V: TRBV28; J: TRBJ2-5; CDR3: CASIVAGGGETQYF; DNA: TGTGCCAGCATTGTAGCGGGGGGTGGAGAGACCCAGTACTTC
length: 14; size: .; D: .; V: TRBV19; J: TRBJ1-1; CDR3: CASSQPTVNTEAFF; DNA: TGTGCCAGTAGTCAACCGACGGTGAACACTGAAGCTTTCTTT
length: 14; size: .; D: TRBD1; V: TRBV18; J: TRBJ2-3; CDR3: CASSPRQGVDTQYF; DNA: TGTGCCAGCTCACCACGGCAGGGGGTAGATACGCAGTATTTT
length: 15; size: .; D: TRBD1; V: TRBV7-2; J: TRBJ2-2; CDR3: CASSLRTGTAGELFF; DNA: TGTGCCAGCAGCTTACGGACAGGGACGGCCGGGGAGCTGTTTTTT
length: 12; size: few; D: .; V: TRBV30; J: TRBJ2-3; CDR3: CAFSQSTDTQYF; DNA: TGTGCCTTCTCGCAGAGCACAGATACGCAGTATTTT
length: 15; size: .; D: TRBD2; V: TRBV15; J: TRBJ2-7; CDR3: CATSTRLAGDYEQYF; DNA: TGTGCCACCAGCACCAGACTAGCGGGAGACTACGAGCAGTACTTC
length: 15; size: .; D: TRBD1; V: TRBV6-5; J: TRBJ1-5; CDR3: CASSRNRGRNQPQHF; DNA: TGTGCCAGCAGTCGGAACAGGGGTCGCAATCAGCCCCAGCATTTT
length: 13; size: .; D: .; V: TRBV9; J: TRBJ2-1; CDR3: CASSAGPIGEQFF; DNA: TGTGCCAGCAGCGCGGGCCCTATTGGTGAGCAGTTCTTC
length: 11; size: .; D: .; V: TRBV30; J: TRBJ2-5; CDR3: CAWSVRAGQYF; DNA: TGTGCCTGGAGTGTACGGGCAGGGCAGTACTTC
length: 14; size: .; D: .; V: TRBV7-2; J: TRBJ2-3; CDR3: CASSPPQSTDTQYF; DNA: TGTGCCAGCAGCCCGCCGCAGAGCACAGATACGCAGTATTTT
length: 14; size: .; D: .; V: TRBV23-1; J: TRBJ2-5; CDR3: CASNLGQERETQYF; DNA: TGCGCCAGCAATCTAGGGCAGGAAAGAGAGACCCAGTACTTC
length: 16; size: .; D: TRBD1; V: TRBV28; J: TRBJ2-7; CDR3: CASTGPGQDISYEQYF; DNA: TGTGCCAGCACCGGACCGGGACAGGATATCTCCTACGAGCAGTACTTC
length: 13; size: .; D: .; V: TRBV19; J: TRBJ2-1; CDR3: CASSPRARTEQFF; DNA: TGTGCCAGTAGCCCCCGGGCCCGCACGGAGCAGTTCTTC
length: 15; size: .; D: .; V: TRBV5-4; J: TRBJ1-2; CDR3: CASSFGGGGDYGYTF; DNA: TGTGCCAGCAGCTTCGGGGGGGGCGGTGACTATGGCTACACCTTC
length: 14; size: .; D: TRBD1; V: TRBV10-3; J: TRBJ1-1; CDR3: CAISEQGKNTEAFF; DNA: TGTGCCATCAGTGAACAGGGGAAGAACACTGAAGCTTTCTTT
length: 19; size: .; D: TRBD2; V: TRBV11-3; J: TRBJ2-1; CDR3: CASSKSGTSGGRGGNEQFF; DNA: TGTGCCAGCAGCAAGTCCGGGACTAGCGGGGGGAGAGGGGGCAATGAGCAGTTCTTC
length: 13; size: .; D: .; V: TRBV27; J: TRBJ2-7; CDR3: CASSQDRDVEQYF; DNA: TGTGCCAGCAGTCAGGACAGAGATGTGGAGCAGTACTTC
length: 14; size: .; D: .; V: TRBV28; J: TRBJ1-3; CDR3: CASIPSGAGNTIYF; DNA: TGTGCCAGCATCCCTTCAGGGGCTGGAAACACCATATATTTT
length: 14; size: once; D: .; V: TRBV30; J: TRBJ2-5; CDR3: CAWRGVAVQETQYF; DNA: TGTGCCTGGAGAGGAGTAGCGGTTCAAGAGACCCAGTACTTC
length: 15; size: .; D: TRBD1; V: TRBV30; J: TRBJ2-5; CDR3: CAWSPGQDFQETQYF; DNA: TGTGCCTGGAGTCCGGGACAGGACTTTCAAGAGACCCAGTACTTC
length: 11; size: .; D: .; V: TRBV20-1; J: TRBJ2-7; CDR3: CSAYVPYEQYF; DNA: TGCAGTGCCTACGTACCCTACGAGCAGTACTTC
length: 12; size: .; D: .; V: TRBV7-2; J: TRBJ2-2; CDR3: CASSSRTSELFF; DNA: TGTGCCAGCAGCTCCAGGACATCAGAGCTGTTTTTT
length: 15; size: .; D: .; V: TRBV7-8; J: TRBJ2-1; CDR3: CASRVRQEPYNEQFF; DNA: TGTGCCAGCAGGGTTCGACAGGAGCCCTACAATGAGCAGTTCTTC
length: 16; size: .; D: .; V: TRBV4-1; J: TRBJ2-7; CDR3: CASSQDGSRGAYEQYF; DNA: TGCGCCAGCAGCCAAGATGGCTCCCGAGGGGCTTACGAGCAGTACTTC
length: 13; size: few; D: .; V: TRBV7-6; J: TRBJ1-2; CDR3: CASSHRAGEGYTF; DNA: TGTGCCAGCAGCCACCGGGCAGGGGAGGGCTACACCTTC
length: 13; size: .; D: .; V: TRBV30; J: TRBJ2-7; CDR3: CAWSISLLEVQYF; DNA: TGTGCCTGGAGTATCAGCTTGCTGGAAGTTCAGTACTTC
length: 14; size: .; D: TRBD1; V: TRBV10-3; J: TRBJ2-7; CDR3: CAISPSGQGVEQYF; DNA: TGTGCCATCAGTCCAAGCGGACAGGGTGTCGAGCAGTACTTC
length: 14; size: once; D: .; V: TRBV10-3; J: TRBJ1-1; CDR3: CAISGQQTNTEAFF; DNA: TGTGCCATCAGTGGACAGCAAACGAACACTGAAGCTTTCTTT
length: 15; size: .; D: TRBD2; V: TRBV5-1; J: TRBJ2-1; CDR3: CASSRAGEVNNEQFF; DNA: TGCGCCAGCAGCCGAGCGGGGGAGGTAAACAATGAGCAGTTCTTC
length: 13; size: .; D: .; V: TRBV4-2; J: TRBJ1-2; CDR3: CASSPNLRDGYTF; DNA: TGTGCCAGCAGCCCCAACCTGAGGGATGGCTACACCTTC
length: 15; size: .; D: .; V: TRBV28; J: TRBJ2-3; CDR3: CASSLFASARGTQYF; DNA: TGTGCCAGCAGTTTATTTGCTAGCGCCAGAGGTACGCAGTATTTT
length: 13; size: .; D: .; V: TRBV7-2; J: TRBJ2-4; CDR3: CASSNYLDDFQYF; DNA: TGTGCCAGCAGCAACTATCTAGACGATTTCCAGTACTTC
length: 10; size: .; D: TRBD1; V: TRBV7-9; J: TRBJ1-1; CDR3: CASGQGQAFF; DNA: TGTGCCAGCGGACAGGGGCAAGCTTTCTTT
length: 14; size: .; D: .; V: TRBV18; J: TRBJ2-5; CDR3: CASSPLGNQETQYF; DNA: TGTGCCAGCTCACCTTTGGGGAACCAAGAGACCCAGTACTTC
length: 15; size: medium-sized; D: .; V: TRBV9; J: TRBJ2-1; CDR3: CASSPLASSYNEQFF; DNA: TGTGCCAGCAGCCCTCTAGCGTCCTCCTACAATGAGCAGTTCTTC
length: 15; size: .; D: TRBD1; V: TRBV7-4; J: TRBJ2-5; CDR3: CASSHGTGGVGTQYF; DNA: TGTGCCAGCAGCCACGGGACAGGGGGCGTCGGGACCCAGTACTTC
length: 15; size: .; D: .; V: TRBV9; J: TRBJ1-4; CDR3: CASSTRHGGGEKLFF; DNA: TGTGCCAGCAGCACCCGACATGGGGGCGGTGAAAAACTGTTTTTT
length: 15; size: .; D: TRBD2; V: TRBV28; J: TRBJ2-3; CDR3: CASSPSGRAPDTQYF; DNA: TGTGCCAGCAGTCCTAGCGGGAGGGCCCCAGATACGCAGTATTTT
length: 11; size: .; D: .; V: TRBV11-2; J: TRBJ2-5; CDR3: CASSVQETQYF; DNA: TGTGCCAGCAGCGTACAAGAGACCCAGTACTTC
length: 14; size: .; D: .; V: TRBV28; J: TRBJ2-2; CDR3: CASTSGSNTGELFF; DNA: TGTGCCAGCACGAGCGGTTCGAACACCGGGGAGCTGTTTTTT
length: 15; size: .; D: .; V: TRBV5-1; J: TRBJ1-1; CDR3: CASSLISGGLTEAFF; DNA: TGCGCCAGCAGCTTGATATCGGGGGGGCTCACTGAAGCTTTCTTT
length: 12; size: once; D: .; V: TRBV19; J: TRBJ2-5; CDR3: CASSGVGETQYF; DNA: TGTGCCAGTAGTGGGGTGGGGGAGACCCAGTACTTC